What follows describes a single TCR beta chain. This specimen comes from a study of cytomegalovirus exposure and HLA in healthy donors. Method: immunoSEQ multiplex PCR; TCRdb's copy keeps in-frame clones and lacks some. The data contain roughly 100,000 clones, about 86% of them singletons. Unmatched junction bases numbered 6, after V lost 6 bases and J lost 5 bases. Germline CDR1 MNHEY, CDR2 SVGAGI. The CDR3 runs to 13 residues. This sequence originates from a woman under 30 in good health and CMV-seropositive. V and J are TRBV6-5 and TRBJ2-7; TRBD1 agrees at 8 bases. Sequencing was done on a sample of PBMCs. DNA for the CDR3: TGTGCCAGCAGGTCGGACAGGGTCCACGAGCAGTACTTC. Translating gives CASRSDRVHEQYF.